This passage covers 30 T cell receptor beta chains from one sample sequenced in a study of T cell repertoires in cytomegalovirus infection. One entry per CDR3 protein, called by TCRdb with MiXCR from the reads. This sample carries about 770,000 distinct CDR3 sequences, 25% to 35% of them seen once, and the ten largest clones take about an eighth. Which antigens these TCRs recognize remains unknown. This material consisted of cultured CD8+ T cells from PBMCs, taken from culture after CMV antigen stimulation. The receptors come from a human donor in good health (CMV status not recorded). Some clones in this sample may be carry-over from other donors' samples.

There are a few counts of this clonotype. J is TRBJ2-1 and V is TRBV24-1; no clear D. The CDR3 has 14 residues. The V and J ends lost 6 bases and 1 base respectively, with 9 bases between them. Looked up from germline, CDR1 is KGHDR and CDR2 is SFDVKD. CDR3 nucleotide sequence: TGTGCCACCAGTTCAAGGGATTCCTACAATGAGCAGTTCTTC. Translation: CATSSRDSYNEQFF.

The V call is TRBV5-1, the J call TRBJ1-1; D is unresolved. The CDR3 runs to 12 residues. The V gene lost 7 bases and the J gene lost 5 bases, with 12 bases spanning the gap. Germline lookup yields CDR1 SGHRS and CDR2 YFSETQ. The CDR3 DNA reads TGCGCCAGCCGGAAGGGTGCAACTGAAGCTTTCTTT. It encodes CASRKGATEAFF.

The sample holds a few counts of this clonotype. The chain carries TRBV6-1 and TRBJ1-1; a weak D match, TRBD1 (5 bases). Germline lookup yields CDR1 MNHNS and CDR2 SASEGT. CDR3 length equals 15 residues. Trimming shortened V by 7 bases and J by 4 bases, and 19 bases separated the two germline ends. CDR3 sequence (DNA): TGTGCCAGCAATCATCAGGGCAGGGTTATCACTGAAGCTTTCTTT. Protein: CASNHQGRVITEAFF.

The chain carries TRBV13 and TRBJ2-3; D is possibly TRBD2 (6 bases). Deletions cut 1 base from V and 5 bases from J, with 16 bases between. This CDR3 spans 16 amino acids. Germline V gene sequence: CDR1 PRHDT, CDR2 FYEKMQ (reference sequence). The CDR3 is CASSLVGGSAIDTQYF. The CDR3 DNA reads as TGTGCCAGCAGCTTAGTGGGGGGAAGCGCAATAGATACGCAGTATTTT.

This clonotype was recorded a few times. The CDR3 DNA follows: TGTGCCAGCAGCCAAGAGGGTCTCGGACAGGGTAGCAATCAGCCCCAGCATTTT. Translating it yields CASSQEGLGQGSNQPQHF. The V gene is TRBV3-1, the J gene TRBJ1-5; 8 nucleotides match TRBD1. This CDR3 has 18 residues. Losses at the gene ends were 0 bases for V and 0 bases for J; bases not matched to a gene: 7. Per the germline V gene, CDR1 is LGHDT and CDR2 is YNNKEL (reference sequence).

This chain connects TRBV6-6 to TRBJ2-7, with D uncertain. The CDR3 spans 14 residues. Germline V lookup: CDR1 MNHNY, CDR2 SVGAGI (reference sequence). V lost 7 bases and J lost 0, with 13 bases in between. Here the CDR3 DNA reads TGTGCCAGCATGGTGCCTAGTTACTCCTACGAGCAGTACTTC. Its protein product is CASMVPSYSYEQYF.

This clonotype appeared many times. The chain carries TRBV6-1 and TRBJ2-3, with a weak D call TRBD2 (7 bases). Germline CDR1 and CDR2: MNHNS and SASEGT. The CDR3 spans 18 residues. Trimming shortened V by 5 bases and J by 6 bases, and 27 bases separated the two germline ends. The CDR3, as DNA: TGTGCCAGCAGTTCGCCGCGTGTAATGGGGGGGCGTTTGGATACGCAGTATTTT. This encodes CASSSPRVMGGRLDTQYF.

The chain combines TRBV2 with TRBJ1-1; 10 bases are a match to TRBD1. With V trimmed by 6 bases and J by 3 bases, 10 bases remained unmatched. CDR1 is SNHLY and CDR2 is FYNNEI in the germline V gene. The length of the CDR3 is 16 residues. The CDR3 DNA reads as TGTGCCAGCAGCCCTGGGACAGGGGAATGGTACACTGAAGCTTTCTTT. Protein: CASSPGTGEWYTEAFF.

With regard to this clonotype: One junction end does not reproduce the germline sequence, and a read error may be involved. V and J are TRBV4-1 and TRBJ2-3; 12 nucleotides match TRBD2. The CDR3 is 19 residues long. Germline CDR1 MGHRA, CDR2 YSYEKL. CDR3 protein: CASSLNQASGGDSTDTQYF. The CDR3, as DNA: TGTGCCAGCAGCCTTAATCAGGCTAGCGGGGGGGATAGCACAGATACGCAGTATTTT.

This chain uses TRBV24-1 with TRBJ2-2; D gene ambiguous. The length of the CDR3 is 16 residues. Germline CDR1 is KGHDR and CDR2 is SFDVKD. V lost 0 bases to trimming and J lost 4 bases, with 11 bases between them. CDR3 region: CATSDLRLTPTGELFF. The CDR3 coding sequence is TGTGCCACCAGTGATTTGAGGCTAACACCCACCGGGGAGCTGTTTTTT.

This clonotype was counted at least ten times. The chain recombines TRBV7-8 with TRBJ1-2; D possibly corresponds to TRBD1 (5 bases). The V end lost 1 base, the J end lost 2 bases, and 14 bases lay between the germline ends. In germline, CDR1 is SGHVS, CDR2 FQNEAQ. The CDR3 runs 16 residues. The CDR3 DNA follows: TGTGCCAGCAGCTTAGTGGCCCTGACAGAGAACTATGGCTACACCTTC. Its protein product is CASSLVALTENYGYTF.

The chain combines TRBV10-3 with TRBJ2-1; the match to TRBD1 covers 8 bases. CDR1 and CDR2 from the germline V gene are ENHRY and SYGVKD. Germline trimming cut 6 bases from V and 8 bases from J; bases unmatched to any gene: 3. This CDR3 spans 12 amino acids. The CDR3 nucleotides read TGTGCCATCAGAATACAGGGGGATGAGCAGTTCTTC. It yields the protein CAIRIQGDEQFF.

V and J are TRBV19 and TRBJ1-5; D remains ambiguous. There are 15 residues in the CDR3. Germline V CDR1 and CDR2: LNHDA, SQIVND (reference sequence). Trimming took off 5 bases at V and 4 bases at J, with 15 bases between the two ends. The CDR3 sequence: CASSVRRIENQPQHF. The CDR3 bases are TGTGCCAGTAGTGTTAGACGGATTGAGAATCAGCCCCAGCATTTT.

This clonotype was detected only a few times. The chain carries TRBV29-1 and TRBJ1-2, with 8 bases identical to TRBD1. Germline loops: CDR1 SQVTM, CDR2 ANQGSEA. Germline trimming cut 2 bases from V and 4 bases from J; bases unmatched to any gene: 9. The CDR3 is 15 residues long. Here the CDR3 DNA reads TGCAGCGTTGAAAGGGGGGACAGGCCCATCTATGGCTACACCTTC. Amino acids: CSVERGDRPIYGYTF. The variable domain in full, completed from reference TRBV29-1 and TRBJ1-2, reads SAVISQKPSRDICQRGTSLTIQCQVDSQVTMMFWYRQQPGQSLTLIATANQGSEATYESGFVIDKFPISRPNLTFSTLTVSNMSPEDSSIYLCSVERGDRPIYGYTFGSGTRLTVV.

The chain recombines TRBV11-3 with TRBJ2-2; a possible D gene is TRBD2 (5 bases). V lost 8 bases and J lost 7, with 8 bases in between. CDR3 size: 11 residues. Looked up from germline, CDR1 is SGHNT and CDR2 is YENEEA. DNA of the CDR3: TGTGCCAGCGAAGAGGGCGGGGAGCTGTTTTTT. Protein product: CASEEGGELFF.

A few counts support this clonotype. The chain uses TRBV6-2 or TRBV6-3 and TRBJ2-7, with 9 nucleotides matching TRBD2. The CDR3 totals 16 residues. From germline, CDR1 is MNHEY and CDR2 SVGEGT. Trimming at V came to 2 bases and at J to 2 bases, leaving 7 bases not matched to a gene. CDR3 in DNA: TGTGCCAGCAGTTACAGCTGGCTAGCGGGGACCTACGAGCAGTACTTC. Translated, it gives CASSYSWLAGTYEQYF.

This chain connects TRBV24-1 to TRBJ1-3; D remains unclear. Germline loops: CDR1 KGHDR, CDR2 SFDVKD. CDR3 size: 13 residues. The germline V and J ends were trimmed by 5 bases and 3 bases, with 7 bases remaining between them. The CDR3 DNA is TGTGCCACCAGTGCCGGGGATGGAAACACCATATATTTT. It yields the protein CATSAGDGNTIYF.

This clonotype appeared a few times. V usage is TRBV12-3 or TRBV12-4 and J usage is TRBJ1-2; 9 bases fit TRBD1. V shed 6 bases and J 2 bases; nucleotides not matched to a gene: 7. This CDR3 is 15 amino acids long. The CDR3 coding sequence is TGTGCCAGCAGGGGAAGACAGGGGGGGAACTATGGCTACACCTTC. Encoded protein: CASRGRQGGNYGYTF.

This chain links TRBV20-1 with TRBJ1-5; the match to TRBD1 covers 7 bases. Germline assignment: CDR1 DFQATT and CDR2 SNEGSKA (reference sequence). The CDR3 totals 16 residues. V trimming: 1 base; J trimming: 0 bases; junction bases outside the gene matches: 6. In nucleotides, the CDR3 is TGCAGTGCTAGAGCCCTGGACAGGAGTAGCAATCAGCCCCAGCATTTT. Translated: CSARALDRSSNQPQHF.

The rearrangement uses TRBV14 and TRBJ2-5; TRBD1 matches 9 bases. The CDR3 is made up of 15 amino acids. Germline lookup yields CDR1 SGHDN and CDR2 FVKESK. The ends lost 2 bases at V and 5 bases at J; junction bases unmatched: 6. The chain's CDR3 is CASSQPGQGIETQYF. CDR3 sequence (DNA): TGTGCCAGCAGCCAACCGGGACAGGGAATCGAGACCCAGTACTTC.

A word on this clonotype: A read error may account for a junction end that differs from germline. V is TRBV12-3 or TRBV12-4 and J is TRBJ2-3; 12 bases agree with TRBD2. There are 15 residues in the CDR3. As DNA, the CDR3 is TGTGCCAGCAGTCTAGCGGGGGGGGCCAGGGATACGCAGTATTTT. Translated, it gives CASSLAGGARDTQYF.

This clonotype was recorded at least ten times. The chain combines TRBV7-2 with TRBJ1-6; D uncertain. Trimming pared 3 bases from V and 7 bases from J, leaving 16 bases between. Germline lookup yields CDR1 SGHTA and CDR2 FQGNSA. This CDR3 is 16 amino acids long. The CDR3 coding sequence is TGTGCCAGCAGCTTTCCGGCAGGTTATAGGAATTCACCCCTCCACTTT. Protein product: CASSFPAGYRNSPLHF.

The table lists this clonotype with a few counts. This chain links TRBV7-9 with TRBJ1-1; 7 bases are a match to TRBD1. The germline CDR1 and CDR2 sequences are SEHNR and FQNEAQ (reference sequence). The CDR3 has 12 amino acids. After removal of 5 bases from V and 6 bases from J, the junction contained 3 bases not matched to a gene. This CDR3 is CASSEDRAEAFF. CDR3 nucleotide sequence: TGTGCCAGCAGCGAAGACAGGGCTGAAGCTTTCTTT.

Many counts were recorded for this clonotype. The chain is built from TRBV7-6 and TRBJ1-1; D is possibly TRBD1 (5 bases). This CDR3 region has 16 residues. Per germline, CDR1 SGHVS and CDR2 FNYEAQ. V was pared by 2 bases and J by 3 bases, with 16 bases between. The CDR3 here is CASSLIGGQSDTEAFF. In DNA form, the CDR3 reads TGTGCCAGCAGCTTAATAGGAGGACAATCAGACACTGAAGCTTTCTTT.

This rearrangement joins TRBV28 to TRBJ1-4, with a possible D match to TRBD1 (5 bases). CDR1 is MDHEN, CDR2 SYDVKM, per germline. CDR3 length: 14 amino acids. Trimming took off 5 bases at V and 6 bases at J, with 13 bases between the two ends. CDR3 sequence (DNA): TGTGCCAGCAGTCTTCAGGGTGTGGATGAAAAACTGTTTTTT. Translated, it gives CASSLQGVDEKLFF.

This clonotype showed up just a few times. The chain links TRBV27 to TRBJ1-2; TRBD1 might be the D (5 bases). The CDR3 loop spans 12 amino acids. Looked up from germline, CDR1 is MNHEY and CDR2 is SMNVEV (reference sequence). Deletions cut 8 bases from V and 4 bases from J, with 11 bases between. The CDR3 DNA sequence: TGTGCCAGCGGACTCGGGACCTATGGCTACACCTTC. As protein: CASGLGTYGYTF.

The CDR3 reads CASSQVTPDRALSGANVLTF. Here the CDR3 DNA reads TGTGCCAGCAGCCAAGTGACCCCGGACAGGGCCCTCTCTGGGGCCAACGTCCTGACTTTC. The chain links TRBV4-2 to TRBJ2-6, with TRBD1 identical over 8 bases. CDR3 length: 20 residues. Per the germline V gene, CDR1 is LGHNA and CDR2 is YNFKEQ. V trimming: 1 base; J trimming: 0 bases; junction bases outside the gene matches: 11.

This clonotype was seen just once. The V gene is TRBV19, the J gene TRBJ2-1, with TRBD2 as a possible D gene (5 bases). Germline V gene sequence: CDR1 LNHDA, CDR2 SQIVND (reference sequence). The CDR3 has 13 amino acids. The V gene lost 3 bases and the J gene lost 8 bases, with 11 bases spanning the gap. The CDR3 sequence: CASSIFGVDEQFF. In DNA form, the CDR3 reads TGTGCCAGTAGTATTTTCGGGGTCGATGAGCAGTTCTTC.

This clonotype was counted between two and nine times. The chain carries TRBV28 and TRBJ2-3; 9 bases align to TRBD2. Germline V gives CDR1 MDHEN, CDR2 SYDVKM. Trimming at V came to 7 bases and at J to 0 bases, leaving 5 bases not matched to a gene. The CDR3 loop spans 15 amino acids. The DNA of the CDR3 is TGTGCCAGCATGTCAACTAGCGGGAGCACAGATACGCAGTATTTT. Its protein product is CASMSTSGSTDTQYF.

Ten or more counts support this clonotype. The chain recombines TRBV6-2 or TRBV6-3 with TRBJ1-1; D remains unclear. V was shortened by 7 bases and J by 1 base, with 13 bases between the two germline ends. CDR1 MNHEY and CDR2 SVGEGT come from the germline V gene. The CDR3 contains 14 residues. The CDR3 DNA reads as TGTGCCAGCACCGGGGTTGGGAGGAACACTGAAGCTTTCTTT. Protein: CASTGVGRNTEAFF.